Listed here are 30 T cell receptor beta chains from one sample, sequenced in a study of spatial heterogeneity in lung cancer. Each CDR3 protein gets one entry after TCRdb re-called the 5' RACE reads with MiXCR. The top ten hold 15% to 20% of the sample, which has about 660 distinct CDR3 sequences, under 25% seen once. Documented time point: sample taken at primary tumor resection. Source: normal lung tissue next to the tumor, taken at surgery. The receptor set was obtained from a male donor with early-stage non-small cell lung cancer.

Within the sample, this clonotype is large (0.1 to 1%). This beta chain is a stray read from a library made for alpha chains; its abundance is not meaningful. The rearrangement joins TRBV7-3 to TRBJ2-3, with D possibly being TRBD2 (6 bases). Germline lookup yields CDR1 SGHTA and CDR2 FQGTGA. The CDR3 loop spans 17 amino acids. Trimming shortened V by 5 bases and J by 1 base, and 19 bases separated the two germline ends. CDR3 in DNA: TGTGCCAGCAGCGCTAATAGGGAGGCCTCCCGCACAGATACGCAGTATTTT. Translating gives CASSANREASRTDTQYF.

This clonotype is labeled large (0.1 to 1%). The library was prepared for alpha chains; this beta chain is a stray read, so its frequency means little. The chain recombines TRBV7-2 with TRBJ2-3; tentative D call: TRBD2 (6 bases). The CDR3 consists of 14 residues. Trimming took 5 bases from V and 0 from J, leaving 9 bases between them. Germline V CDR1 and CDR2: SGHTA, FQGNSA. CDR3 DNA: TGTGCCAGCAGCGGTCTAGCGAGCACAGATACGCAGTATTTT. It specifies CASSGLASTDTQYF.

This clonotype counts as large. The size of this beta chain means little, since it is a stray read in a library made for alpha chains. The chain carries TRBV29-1 and TRBJ2-6; the D is unclear. Trimming pared 4 bases from V and 2 bases from J, leaving 6 bases between. Germline lookup yields CDR1 SQVTM and CDR2 ANQGSEA. The CDR3 runs to 13 residues. The DNA of the CDR3 is TGCAGCGTTGGTCCAGCTGGGGCCAACGTCCTGACTTTC. Translated: CSVGPAGANVLTF.

This clonotype was counted a few times. This beta chain lies outside the target of a library built for alpha chains; its clone size means little. As DNA, the CDR3 is TGTGCCAGTAGTATCTCCAGGAACAACGAGCAGTACTTC. Residues: CASSISRNNEQYF. The chain combines TRBV19 with TRBJ2-7; D is unclear. This CDR3 has 13 amino acids. The germline V and J ends were trimmed by 3 bases and 5 bases, with 11 bases remaining between them. Germline assignment: CDR1 LNHDA and CDR2 SQIVND (reference sequence).

This clonotype is termed large (0.1 to 1%). This beta chain slipped into a library made for alpha chains as a stray read, so its size is not meaningful. The gene calls are TRBV19 and TRBJ2-1, with TRBD1 identical over 7 bases. Germline loops: CDR1 LNHDA, CDR2 SQIVND (reference sequence). The CDR3 sequence is 15 residues long. Trimming took 8 bases from V and 0 from J; bases not matched to a gene: 7. In DNA, the CDR3 is TGTGCCAGTCGACTGGACAGGAGCTCCTACAATGAGCAGTTCTTC. It yields the protein CASRLDRSSYNEQFF.

Judged by abundance, this clonotype is large. This beta chain is an off-target read within a library intended for alpha chains, so its frequency means little. The DNA of the CDR3 is TGTGCCAGCTCACCACTAATTTCGGGCACAGATACGCAGTATTTT. Amino acids: CASSPLISGTDTQYF. V is TRBV18 and J is TRBJ2-3; D is unresolved. In germline, CDR1 is KGHSH, CDR2 LQKENI. V was pared by 1 base and J by 1 base, with 9 bases between. There are 15 residues in the CDR3.

Note on this clonotype: Because the library targeted alpha chains, this beta chain is an off-target read whose size means little. This chain joins TRBV3-1 and TRBJ2-7, with 10 bases identical to TRBD2. From germline, CDR1 is LGHDT and CDR2 YNNKEL (reference sequence). The V segment lost 0 bases and the J segment 0 bases; nucleotides outside the gene matches: 5. CDR3 length: 17 residues. As DNA, the CDR3 is TGTGCCAGCAGCCAAGAATACCGGACTAGCGGCTCCTACGAGCAGTACTTC. Protein sequence: CASSQEYRTSGSYEQYF.

As concerns this clonotype: The size of this beta chain means little, since it is a stray read in a library made for alpha chains. The chain joins TRBV5-1 to TRBJ2-5; TRBD1 matches 9 bases. The CDR3 has 15 residues. Germline trimming cut 0 bases from V and 5 bases from J; bases unmatched to any gene: 5. Per the germline V gene, CDR1 is SGHRS and CDR2 is YFSETQ. The CDR3 region has the DNA TGCGCCAGCAGCTTGGTGGGACAGGGTGCCGAGACCCAGTACTTC. Amino acids: CASSLVGQGAETQYF. Drawing the rest from reference TRBV5-1 and TRBJ2-5, the complete variable domain is KAGVTQTPRYLIKTRGQQVTLSCSPISGHRSVSWYQQTPGQGLQFLFEYFSETQRNKGNFPGRFSGRQFSNSRSEMNVSTLELGDSALYLCASSLVGQGAETQYFGPGTRLLVL.

This clonotype has only a few counts. Because this beta chain is a stray read in a library intended to capture alpha chains, its abundance should not be given much weight. The chain uses TRBV12-3 or TRBV12-4 and TRBJ2-7; 8 bases align to TRBD1. This CDR3 has 15 amino acids. Trimming removed 3 bases from V and 6 bases from J; junction bases left unmatched: 10. CDR3 in amino acids: CASSFTAGGIFEQYF. The CDR3 region has the DNA TGTGCCAGCAGTTTTACGGCAGGGGGCATCTTCGAGCAGTACTTC.

This clonotype was detected only a few times. This beta chain appears as a stray read in a library generated for alpha chains; its size is not informative. CDR3 protein: CASSYGTSQETQYF. The CDR3 DNA is TGTGCCAGCAGTTACGGGACTAGCCAAGAGACCCAGTACTTC. The chain combines TRBV6-5 with TRBJ2-5, with 8 bases identical to TRBD2. J gave up 1 base and V 2 bases, and 0 bases lay outside the gene matches. The CDR3 is 14 residues long. The germline V gene encodes CDR1 MNHEY and CDR2 SVGAGI.

By sample fraction, this clonotype is large (0.1 to 1%). A library prepared for alpha chains yielded this beta chain as an off-target read; its size is of little meaning. The rearrangement uses TRBV5-4 and TRBJ2-7, with unresolved D. Germline CDR1 is SGHNT and CDR2 is YYREEE (reference sequence). V shed 2 bases and J shed 1 base, with 10 bases lying between them. The CDR3 has 14 amino acids. CDR3 region: CASSLQLGSYEQYF. The CDR3 nucleotides are TGTGCCAGCAGCTTACAGCTCGGGTCCTACGAGCAGTACTTC.

Comment on this clonotype: Being off target in a library aimed at alpha chains, this beta chain has a size of little meaning. The chain has TRBV30 and TRBJ2-7; weak D call: TRBD2 (6 bases). This CDR3 comprises 14 residues. Germline V lookup: CDR1 GTSNPN, CDR2 SVGIG (reference sequence). V dropped 2 bases and J dropped 1 base, with 12 bases sitting between them. In DNA form, the CDR3 reads TGTGCCTGGAGTCCCGGGACTGTATCCTACGAGCAGTACTTC. Translation: CAWSPGTVSYEQYF.

In its sample, this clonotype was seen a few times. The size of this beta chain means little, since it is a stray read in a library made for alpha chains. The chain has TRBV10-3 and TRBJ2-1, with D unclear. The CDR3 spans 12 residues. Trimming took 0 bases from V and 8 from J, leaving 5 bases between them. Germline loops: CDR1 ENHRY, CDR2 SYGVKD. The DNA for the CDR3 is TGTGCCATCAGTGAGTCATCTGATGAGCAGTTCTTC. This codes for CAISESSDEQFF.

Points on this clonotype: This beta chain appears as a stray read in a library generated for alpha chains; its size is not informative. This chain joins TRBV2 and TRBJ2-5; D remains ambiguous. Germline V gene sequence: CDR1 SNHLY, CDR2 FYNNEI. The CDR3 is 12 residues long. Deletions cut 3 bases from V and 3 bases from J, with 5 bases between. CDR3 DNA: TGTGCCAGCAGTGACCTAGAAGAGACCCAGTACTTC. Translation gives CASSDLEETQYF.

This clonotype is judged large. With the library built for alpha chains, this beta chain is off target and its frequency is not meaningful. The chain is built from TRBV5-4 and TRBJ2-5, with TRBD2 matching over 10 bases. J was trimmed by 5 bases and V by 4 bases; bases with no gene match: 14. CDR1 is SGHNT and CDR2 is YYREEE in the germline V gene (reference sequence). This CDR3 contains 17 residues. The CDR3 reads CASSRRVLAGVGETQYF. CDR3 nucleotide sequence: TGTGCCAGCAGCCGCCGGGTTCTAGCGGGGGTCGGGGAGACCCAGTACTTC.

This clonotype is large (0.1 to 1%) in the sample. Since it is a stray read in a library aimed at alpha chains, this beta chain has a size that is not meaningful. The chain links TRBV13 to TRBJ2-1; TRBD2 aligns across 8 bases. This CDR3 spans 15 amino acids. With V trimmed by 3 bases and J by 8 bases, 9 bases remained unmatched. Germline CDR1 PRHDT, CDR2 FYEKMQ (reference sequence). The CDR3, as DNA: TGTGCCAGCAGCTTCACCGGGGGGGCCGGGGATGAGCAGTTCTTC. Amino acid sequence: CASSFTGGAGDEQFF.

This clonotype is labeled as large. Found in a library prepared for alpha chains, this beta chain is an off-target read, and its abundance has little meaning. The chain combines TRBV7-3 with TRBJ2-1; D may be TRBD2 (5 bases). There are 15 residues in the CDR3. Trimming shortened V by 1 base and J by 2 bases, and 9 bases separated the two germline ends. CDR1 is SGHTA, CDR2 FQGTGA, per germline. The CDR3: CASSLIHGAYNEQFF. The CDR3 nucleotides read TGTGCCAGCAGCTTAATCCACGGGGCCTACAATGAGCAGTTCTTC.

This clonotype is labeled as large. This beta chain was picked up by a library intended for alpha chains and is off target, so its count carries little meaning. The rearrangement links TRBV6-5 to TRBJ2-5; 8 nucleotides match TRBD2. Germline V gives CDR1 MNHEY, CDR2 SVGAGI. V gave up 2 bases and J gave up 5 bases; unmatched junction bases: 1. There are 13 residues in the CDR3. The CDR3 DNA follows: TGTGCCAGCAGTTACGGGACTAGTGAGACCCAGTACTTC. Its translation: CASSYGTSETQYF.

Remarks on this clonotype: Since it is a stray read in a library aimed at alpha chains, this beta chain has a size that is not meaningful. The V and J genes are TRBV18 and TRBJ1-3; D uncertain. V lost 7 bases to trimming and J lost 0 bases, with 13 bases between them. Germline assignment: CDR1 KGHSH and CDR2 LQKENI. The CDR3 spans 15 residues. The CDR3, as DNA: TGTGCCAGCTTAACCGACGGTCTCTCTGGAAACACCATATATTTT. As protein: CASLTDGLSGNTIYF.

Comments on this clonotype: This beta chain is an off-target read within a library intended for alpha chains, so its frequency means little. The chain carries TRBV5-1 and TRBJ2-1; a weak D match, TRBD2 (5 bases). The CDR3 is made up of 16 amino acids. Trimming left V 0 bases short and J 6 bases short, with 16 bases between. From germline, CDR1 is SGHRS and CDR2 YFSETQ. This CDR3 is CASSLVGQAEGNEQFF. For the CDR3, the DNA is TGCGCCAGCAGCTTGGTCGGGCAGGCCGAGGGCAATGAGCAGTTCTTC.

In its sample, this clonotype was seen a few times. Because the library targeted alpha chains, this beta chain is an off-target read whose size means little. The chain employs TRBV7-9 and TRBJ1-1; a possible D gene is TRBD1 (6 bases). The CDR3 totals 13 residues. Germline V gives CDR1 SEHNR, CDR2 FQNEAQ (reference sequence). The ends were cut back, 4 bases at V and 13 bases at J, with 19 bases in the middle. The DNA for the CDR3 is TGTGCCAGCAGCTACTCACAGGGCTTTGAGGGTTTCTTT. Its translation is CASSYSQGFEGFF.

Only a few counts were recorded for this clonotype. For a library built for alpha chains, this beta chain is a stray read; little rests on its size. The chain carries TRBV4-1 and TRBJ2-1; 9 positions agree with TRBD1. The V and J ends lost 4 bases and 7 bases, in that order; junction bases with no gene match: 11. Germline V gene data show CDR1 as MGHRA and CDR2 as YSYEKL. CDR3 length: 16 residues. In DNA, the CDR3 is TGCGCCAGCAGCCTTGGACCGGGACAGGGACGGAATGAGCAGTTCTTC. It specifies CASSLGPGQGRNEQFF.

This clonotype is termed large. This beta chain was picked up by a library intended for alpha chains and is off target, so its count carries little meaning. V and J are TRBV9 and TRBJ2-3, with a weak D call TRBD2 (6 bases). V lost 4 bases to trimming and J lost 7 bases, with 25 bases between them. Germline V gene sequence: CDR1 SGDLS, CDR2 YYNGEE. CDR3 length: 17 residues. The CDR3 sequence: CASSPQGLARRKNTQYF. The DNA for the CDR3 is TGTGCCAGCAGCCCCCAAGGGCTAGCGAGGCGGAAGAATACGCAGTATTTT.

By share of the sample, this clonotype is hyperexpanded (1% or more). With the library built for alpha chains, this beta chain is off target and its frequency is not meaningful. V is TRBV11-2 and J is TRBJ2-1; possibly TRBD1 for D (6 bases). CDR3 length: 15 amino acids. Germline V CDR1 and CDR2: SGHAT, FQNNGV. Trimming pared 1 base from V and 3 bases from J, leaving 10 bases between. This CDR3 is CASSLGTDYYNEQFF. As DNA, the CDR3 is TGTGCCAGCAGCTTAGGGACAGATTACTACAATGAGCAGTTCTTC.

As for this clonotype: This beta chain is a stray sequence in a library constructed for alpha chains; its clone size is not meaningful. This chain joins TRBV6-5 and TRBJ2-1; D possibly corresponds to TRBD1 (6 bases). The V end was cut by 5 bases, the J end by 4 bases, with 18 bases between. Germline assignment: CDR1 MNHEY and CDR2 SVGAGI. The CDR3 spans 16 residues. The CDR3 DNA is TGTGCCAGCAGTGAACAGGGATCGGTACAATACAATGAGCAGTTCTTC. This gives the protein CASSEQGSVQYNEQFF.

Concerning this clonotype: The size of this beta chain means little, since it is a stray read in a library made for alpha chains. This chain joins TRBV20-1 and TRBJ2-7; no clear D. V was trimmed by 6 bases and J by 4 bases, leaving 16 bases between them. The CDR3 length is 13 residues. Germline loops: CDR1 DFQATT, CDR2 SNEGSKA (reference sequence). The CDR3 region has the DNA TGCAGTGCGCCCGGCCCCGGCGCTTACGAGCAGTACTTC. Its translation: CSAPGPGAYEQYF.

Details on this clonotype: This beta chain was picked up by a library intended for alpha chains and is off target, so its count carries little meaning. CDR3 region: CASSSGVTYEQYF. CDR3 DNA: TGTGCCAGCAGTTCAGGGGTTACCTACGAGCAGTACTTC. The V call is TRBV12-3 or TRBV12-4, the J call TRBJ2-7, with D possibly matching TRBD1 (6 bases). The CDR3 has 13 residues. V gave up 4 bases and J gave up 2 bases, with 9 bases separating them.

This clonotype was found a few times. A library made for alpha chains picked up this beta chain off target, so its size means little. V usage is TRBV5-1 and J usage is TRBJ2-1, with 7 bases that match TRBD1. The CDR3 runs 14 residues. The germline V gene has CDR1 SGHRS and CDR2 YFSETQ. J gave up 8 bases and V 4 bases, and 9 bases lay outside the gene matches. CDR3 nucleotide sequence: TGCGCCAGCAGCCCTATTACAGGGGTTTATGAGCAGTTCTTC. It yields the protein CASSPITGVYEQFF.

This clonotype was observed a handful of times. This beta chain is an off-target read within a library intended for alpha chains, so its frequency means little. This chain links TRBV12-3 or TRBV12-4 with TRBJ2-2; 9 nucleotides match TRBD2. Trimming removed 3 bases from V and 3 bases from J; junction bases left unmatched: 8. The CDR3 spans 17 residues. In nucleotides, the CDR3 is TGTGCCAGCAGTTTGTATAGCGGGAGTTTGCACACCGGGGAGCTGTTTTTT. Its protein product is CASSLYSGSLHTGELFF.

A remark on this clonotype: A single base separates this from a much larger clone, so it may be a read error. This beta chain is off target for a library built for alpha chains, so its abundance means little. The chain carries TRBV7-9 and TRBJ2-7; 7 bases agree with TRBD2. The CDR3 runs to 15 residues. Germline CDR1 SEHNR, CDR2 FQNEAQ (reference sequence). V trimming: 7 bases; J trimming: 3 bases; junction bases outside the gene matches: 12. For the CDR3, the DNA is TGTGCCAGCAACCACCGGGACTATCCCTTCTACGAGCAGTACTTC. Translating it yields CASNHRDYPFYEQYF.